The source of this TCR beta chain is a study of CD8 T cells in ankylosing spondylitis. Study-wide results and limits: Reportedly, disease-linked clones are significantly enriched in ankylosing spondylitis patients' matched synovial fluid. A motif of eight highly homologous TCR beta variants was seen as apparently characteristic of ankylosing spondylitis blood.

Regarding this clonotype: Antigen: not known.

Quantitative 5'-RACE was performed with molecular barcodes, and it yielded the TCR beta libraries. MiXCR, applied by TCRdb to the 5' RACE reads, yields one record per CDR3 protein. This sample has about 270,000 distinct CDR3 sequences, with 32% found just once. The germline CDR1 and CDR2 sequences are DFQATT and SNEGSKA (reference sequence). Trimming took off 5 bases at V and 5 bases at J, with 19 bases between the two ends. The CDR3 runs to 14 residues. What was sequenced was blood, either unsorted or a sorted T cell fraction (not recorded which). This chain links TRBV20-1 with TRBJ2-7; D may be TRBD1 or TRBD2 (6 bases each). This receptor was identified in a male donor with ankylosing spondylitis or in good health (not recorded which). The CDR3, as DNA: TGCAGTGCTCTACCCCCCCGGGGGCTGGACGAGCAGTACTTC. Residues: CSALPPRGLDEQYF.